The clone carrying this T cell receptor beta chain was counted between two and nine times. TCRdb reprocessed the 5' RACE reads with MiXCR, giving one entry per CDR3 protein. Seen here are roughly 34,000 distinct CDR3 sequences, 4% to 5% observed once, and the top ten hold roughly 7.7%. The sample belongs to a study of early T cells in non-severe SARS-CoV-2 infection. V lost 0 bases and J lost 4; bases outside the gene matches: 4. The CDR3 length is 16 residues. Germline-derived CDR1 and CDR2 are SGHVS and FQNEAQ. The TCR comes from an adult who was a healthcare worker with PCR-confirmed SARS-CoV-2 infection or an uninfected control (not recorded which). V is TRBV7-8 and J is TRBJ2-1; 9 nucleotides line up with TRBD2. What was sequenced was whole blood. DNA for the CDR3: TGTGCCAGCAGCTTAGCAGGGACTAGCCGGTACAATGAGCAGTTCTTC. Translating it yields CASSLAGTSRYNEQFF.